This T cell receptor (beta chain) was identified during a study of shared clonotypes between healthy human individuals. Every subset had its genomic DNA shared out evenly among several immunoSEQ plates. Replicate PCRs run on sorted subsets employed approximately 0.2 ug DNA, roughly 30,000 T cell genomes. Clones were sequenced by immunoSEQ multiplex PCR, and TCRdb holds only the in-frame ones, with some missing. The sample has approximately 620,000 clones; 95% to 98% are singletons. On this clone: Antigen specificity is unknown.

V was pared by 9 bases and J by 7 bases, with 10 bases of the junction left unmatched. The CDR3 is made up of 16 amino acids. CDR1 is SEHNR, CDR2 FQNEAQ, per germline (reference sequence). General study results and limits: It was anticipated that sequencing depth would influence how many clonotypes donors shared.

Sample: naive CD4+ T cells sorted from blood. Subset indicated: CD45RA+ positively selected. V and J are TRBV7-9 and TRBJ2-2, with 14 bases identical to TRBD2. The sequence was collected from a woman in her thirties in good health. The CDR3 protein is CASPPGLAGVHGELFF. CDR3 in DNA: TGTGCCAGTCCACCGGGACTAGCGGGAGTGCACGGGGAGCTGTTTTTT.